The 2 T cell receptor beta chains listed next were all sequenced from one sample in a study of immune evolution from preneoplasia to lung adenocarcinoma. This table comes from immunoSEQ multiplex PCR, and its TCRdb copy is limited to in-frame clones, with some not included. Among 30,000 to 45,000 clones listed, roughly four fifths were seen once. Material: FFPE invasive lung adenocarcinoma tissue. The receptors were sampled from a person between 55 and 69 years old with lung adenocarcinoma.

The V gene is TRBV18, the J gene TRBJ2-1, with unresolved D. The V end was cut by 0 bases, the J end by 6 bases, with 6 bases between. Germline loops: CDR1 KGHSH, CDR2 LQKENI. The length of the CDR3 is 13 residues. CDR3 region: CASSPPRRNEQFF. The CDR3 bases are TGTGCCAGCTCACCACCGAGGCGCAATGAGCAGTTCTTC.

The chain employs TRBV6-6 and TRBJ2-1; D may match TRBD1 or TRBD2 (5 bases each). Germline values: CDR1 MNHNY, CDR2 SVGAGI (reference sequence). Trimming removed 6 bases from V and 10 bases from J, with 13 bases in between. The CDR3 length is 12 residues. The CDR3 sequence is CASSPGDREQFF. The DNA for the CDR3 is TGTGCCAGCAGCCCCGGGGACCGCGAGCAGTTCTTC.